This entry is about one T cell receptor beta chain. The specificity of this receptor is unknown. No base quality information exists; no much larger clone differs at one position. The cysteine opens and the phenylalanine closes a CDR3 of 18 amino acids. CDR3 DNA is the only sequence kept; it has 54 bases, read in frame from the first base. CDR1 and CDR2 are read off the germline V gene as SGHRS and YFSETQ. V is trimmed back by 1 base and J by 1 base, and the junction contains 7 bases that no gene match accounts for. These data come from a study of OX40 agonist ivuxolimab in advanced cancers. About the study as a whole: The costimulatory receptor OX40 (CD134) was targeted by ivuxolimab, a fully human IgG2 agonistic monoclonal antibody. Intravenous ivuxolimab was administered to patients every 2 weeks at six dose levels: 0.01, 0.1, 0.3, 1.5, 3 and 10 mg/kg. Among the roughly 50 dose-escalation patients, some 20 had hepatocellular carcinoma, about 15 melanoma, 9 renal cell carcinoma and 9 head and neck cancer. The dose-escalation cohort was over 70% male with a mean age of 60 years, ranging from about 23 to 85. Prior anti-PD-1, anti-PD-L1 or anti-CTLA-4 therapy was permitted, and checkpoint inhibitors had been received by more than 35% of dose-escalation patients. Partial responses occurred in three dose-escalation patients, of whom one had hepatocellular carcinoma and two had cutaneous melanoma. The purpose of peripheral TCRbeta sequencing was to test whether ivuxolimab changed TCR sequence diversity and led to clonal T-cell expansion. The paper covers the monotherapy dose-escalation part of the phase I ivuxolimab trial, which included N of about 50 patients.

Patients with autoimmune disease history or receiving systemic immunosuppression were excluded from the trial. In every dose cohort, peripheral blood was drawn for TCR sequencing at baseline, cycle 4 day 1, and cycle 7 day 1. The samples were taken from a phase I, first-in-human, multicenter, open-label dose-escalation trial of ivuxolimab. The trial enrolled adults with locally advanced or metastatic head and neck squamous cell, hepatocellular, melanoma or renal cell carcinoma. CD4+ and CD8+ T cells were sorted separately from peripheral blood before TCR sequencing. To sequence the TCRbeta CDR3 region, genomic DNA was isolated from the sorted cells. The immunoSEQ Assay was used to sequence the TCRbeta CDR3 regions. Sourced from immuneACCESS, this table was stored by TCRdb with only in-frame sequences that have V and J called. A share of the clones is absent; for the studies checked, an unresolved V gene accounts for under half, and the remainder has no known explanation. This sample lists about 40,000 clones; approximately 89% were detected once. The ten largest account for 23% of the sample.

What the work shows at the level of the full study, not this receptor alone: In the 0.1-3.0 mg/kg groups, partial responders had among the lowest normalized peripheral clonal expansion, particularly in CD8+ T cells. After ivuxolimab, more expanded clones were found on average in CD8+ T cells than in CD4+ T cells. Low levels of normalized T-cell clonal expansion were also seen in some patients who did not respond. At doses of 0.1 to 3.0 mg/kg, clonal expansion of both CD4+ and CD8+ T cells in blood was seen between baseline and week 6. Antigen specificity was not determined for the clonally expanded peripheral T cells.

This sequence originates from an adult with an advanced solid tumor such as melanoma, head and neck, liver or kidney cancer. The V and J segments used are TRBV5-1 and TRBJ2-7; a stretch of 14 junction bases matches TRBD2. The sequencing here drew on CD4+ or CD8+ T cells sorted from blood, taken in a trial of the OX40 agonist ivuxolimab. The DNA reads TGCGCCAGCAGCTTGACGATTGGACTAGCGGGGGGTTCCTACGAGCAGTACTTC. Its protein is CASSLTIGLAGGSYEQYF.